This T cell receptor beta chain was identified in a study of blood T cell repertoires in COVID-19. Study in general: The United States, Italy and Spain provided the acute and convalescent COVID-19 samples. In each case, the material was cDNA or gDNA derived from T cells, B-cell-depleted T cells, or PBMCs.

Original analysis: Amplification of reference gene primers provided the estimated nucleated cell counts. Clones were read by immunoSEQ multiplex PCR, and TCRdb kept only the in-frame ones, dropping some. The V and J calls and clone size were taken over from that table, and D and trimming were inferred from the DNA. The sample yields 55,000 to 75,000 clones, approximately 83% seen once. Trimming removed 9 bases from V and 4 bases from J, with 15 bases in between. Germline lookup yields CDR1 LNHDA and CDR2 SQIVND (reference sequence). The CDR3 extends over 13 amino acids. This clone was counted between two and nine times.

This sequence originates from an elderly man with COVID-19, enrolled during active disease. Material for sequencing was peripheral blood. The chain uses TRBV19 and TRBJ1-1; D is undetermined. CDR3: CASLGSALTEAFF. In DNA form, the CDR3 reads TGTGCCAGCCTAGGGAGTGCCCTCACTGAAGCTTTCTTT.